The 21 T cell receptor beta chains presented below share a single source sample, sequenced in a study of CD8 T cells in Susac syndrome. Reverse transcription of roughly 0.45 to 1 ug RNA used random hexamers. TCRdb re-analysed the immunoSEQ multiplex PCR reads in MiXCR, keeping a single row per CDR3 protein. The repertoire has 160,000 or so distinct CDR3 sequences, around 95% of them found once; the top ten carry about 0.15%. Sequencing was carried out using CD8+ T cells from PBMCs. The receptors come from a human donor with multiple sclerosis.

V is TRBV12-3 or TRBV12-4 and J is TRBJ2-3; 7 bases match TRBD1. J was trimmed by 0 bases and V by 9 bases; bases with no gene match: 6. The CDR3 consists of 14 residues. The CDR3: CASSRTGSTDTQYF. CDR3 coding DNA: TGTGCCAGTAGTAGGACAGGTAGCACAGATACGCAGTATTTT.

The gene calls are TRBV27 and TRBJ2-7; TRBD1 might be the D (5 bases). Germline V gene lookup returns CDR1 MNHEY and CDR2 SMNVEV (reference sequence). This CDR3 spans 11 amino acids. With 5 bases removed from V and 6 bases from J, the gap between germline ends came to 8 bases. CDR3 sequence (DNA): TGTGCCAGCAGTCTAGGGGTCGAGCAGTACTTC. It codes for CASSLGVEQYF.

This clonotype was detected once. The chain has TRBV7-8 and TRBJ1-4, with 8 bases that match TRBD1. V lost 4 bases and J lost 8; bases outside the gene matches: 6. Germline CDR1 is SGHVS and CDR2 is FQNEAQ. CDR3 length: 14 amino acids. CDR3 loop: CASSSQGAWEKLFF. The CDR3 region has the DNA TGTGCCAGCAGCTCCCAGGGGGCTTGGGAAAAACTGTTTTTT.

The rearrangement joins TRBV15 to TRBJ1-5, with a weak D call TRBD1 (6 bases). The germline V and J ends were trimmed by 5 bases and 7 bases, with 15 bases remaining between them. CDR3 length equals 14 residues. In germline, CDR1 is LNHNV, CDR2 YYDKDF (reference sequence). CDR3: CATSGTGQGQPQHF. DNA for the CDR3: TGTGCCACCAGCGGCACAGGGCAAGGGCAGCCCCAGCATTTT.

This clonotype has only one observation. The genes are TRBV7-9 and TRBJ2-3; 7 nucleotides line up with TRBD1. This CDR3 spans 14 amino acids. CDR1 is SEHNR, CDR2 FQNEAQ, per germline (reference sequence). Losses at the gene ends were 5 bases for V and 0 bases for J; bases not matched to a gene: 2. The CDR3: CASSLTGSTDTQYF. The CDR3, as DNA: TGTGCCAGCAGCCTGACAGGGAGCACAGATACGCAGTATTTT. The full variable domain, with the rest looked up from reference TRBV7-9 and TRBJ2-3, is DTGVSQNPRHKITKRGQNVTFRCDPISEHNRLYWYRQTLGQGPEFLTYFQNEAQLEKSRLLSDRFSAERPKGSFSTLEIQRTEQGDSAMYLCASSLTGSTDTQYFGPGTRLTVL.

The chain carries TRBV3-1 and TRBJ2-5; unclear D gene. Trimming shortened V by 5 bases and J by 0 bases, and 10 bases separated the two germline ends. Germline CDR1 reads LGHDT; CDR2 reads YNNKEL (reference sequence). The CDR3 loop spans 14 amino acids. The CDR3 nucleotides are TGTGCCAGCAGCATAAGACCGTACCAAGAGACCCAGTACTTC. It codes for CASSIRPYQETQYF.

The genes are TRBV12-3 or TRBV12-4 and TRBJ1-1; D may be TRBD1 (6 bases). The CDR3 loop spans 12 amino acids. V was trimmed by 5 bases and J by 6 bases, leaving 10 bases between them. The CDR3 spells CASSLWTAEAFF. The CDR3 DNA follows: TGTGCCAGCAGTCTCTGGACAGCTGAAGCTTTCTTT.

This chain's CDR3 is CSASREGSNQPQHF. CDR3 sequence (DNA): TGCAGCGCCTCTAGGGAGGGGAGCAATCAGCCCCAGCATTTT. The chain carries TRBV29-1 and TRBJ1-5; tentatively, D is TRBD1 (5 bases). The CDR3 is 14 amino acids. V was clipped by 7 bases and J by 1 base, with 14 bases between them. Germline CDR1 reads SQVTM; CDR2 reads ANQGSEA.

The chain has TRBV7-9 and TRBJ2-7; maybe TRBD1 (6 bases). The CDR3 has 13 amino acids. Trimming shortened V by 5 bases and J by 6 bases, and 14 bases separated the two germline ends. CDR1 and CDR2 (germline): SEHNR, FQNEAQ (reference sequence). The CDR3 region has the DNA TGTGCCAGCAGCCTCATCCCAGGGGCCGAGCAGTACGTC. This sequence encodes CASSLIPGAEQYV.

The chain employs TRBV2 and TRBJ2-1, with TRBD1 matching over 7 bases. CDR1 and CDR2 from the germline V gene are SNHLY and FYNNEI. CDR3 length: 13 amino acids. V lost 9 bases to trimming and J lost 1 base; unmatched junction nucleotides: 3. Here the CDR3 reads CARGQPSYNEQFF. Written as DNA, the CDR3 is TGTGCCAGGGGACAGCCATCCTACAATGAGCAGTTCTTC.

The gene calls are TRBV12-3 or TRBV12-4 and TRBJ1-1, with D uncertain. The V end lost 6 bases, the J end lost 7 bases, and 12 bases lay between the germline ends. The CDR3 has 12 amino acids. CDR3 DNA: TGTGCCAGCAGCTCCTCGGGTTTTGAAGCTTTCTTT. It translates to CASSSSGFEAFF.

The chain combines TRBV4-2 with TRBJ1-1; TRBD1 matches 10 bases. CDR3 length: 17 amino acids. V lost 3 bases and J lost 4; bases outside the gene matches: 11. Looked up from germline, CDR1 is LGHNA and CDR2 is YNFKEQ. The CDR3 DNA follows: TGTGCCAGCAGCCATGTACCGACAGGGGGCAGAAGCACTGAAGCTTTCTTT. Translated, it gives CASSHVPTGGRSTEAFF.

The J gene is TRBJ2-2, the V gene TRBV29-1; D gene ambiguous. The germline V gene has CDR1 SQVTM and CDR2 ANQGSEA. Trimming took off 1 base at V and 6 bases at J, with 9 bases between the two ends. CDR3 length: 13 amino acids. In DNA, the CDR3 is TGCAGCGTTGAAGCTATCAGGTCCGGGGAGCTGTTTTTT. It codes for CSVEAIRSGELFF.

This clonotype was recorded a few times. The genes are TRBV7-9 and TRBJ1-5, with a tentative D call TRBD1 (5 bases). CDR1 and CDR2 from the germline V gene are SEHNR and FQNEAQ (reference sequence). The CDR3 totals 14 residues. V shed 3 bases and J shed 2 bases, with 8 bases lying between them. CDR3 sequence: CASSLGVGNQPQHF. DNA of the CDR3: TGTGCCAGCAGCTTGGGGGTCGGCAATCAGCCCCAGCATTTT.

This chain uses TRBV7-3 with TRBJ2-1; D is ambiguous. Trimming stripped 5 bases from V and 2 bases from J, with 13 bases between. The CDR3 has 15 amino acids. CDR1 and CDR2 (germline): SGHTA, FQGTGA. The CDR3 here is CASSQTASPYNEQFF. The CDR3, as DNA: TGTGCCAGCAGCCAGACCGCCAGCCCCTACAATGAGCAGTTCTTC.

This clonotype has just one count. V and J are TRBV6-5 and TRBJ1-1; 7 bases agree with TRBD1. Germline values: CDR1 MNHEY, CDR2 SVGAGI. The V and J ends lost 2 bases and 3 bases, in that order; junction bases with no gene match: 9. The CDR3 covers 16 residues. The CDR3 here is CASSYTRIDRDTEAFF. The CDR3 DNA reads as TGTGCCAGCAGTTACACTAGGATTGACAGGGACACTGAAGCTTTCTTT.

This clonotype has only one observation. J is TRBJ2-1 and V is TRBV6-1; maybe TRBD1 (5 bases). Germline loops: CDR1 MNHNS, CDR2 SASEGT. With 4 bases removed from V and 4 bases from J, the gap between germline ends came to 14 bases. The CDR3 has 15 residues. The CDR3 region is CASSGGEGAYNEQFF. The CDR3 DNA reads as TGTGCCAGCAGTGGTGGGGAAGGGGCGTACAATGAGCAGTTCTTC.

The genes are TRBV27 and TRBJ2-1; TRBD2 matches at 7 bases. V lost 9 bases, J lost 6 bases, and 11 bases stayed unmatched. The CDR3 is made up of 14 amino acids. Germline-derived CDR1 and CDR2 are MNHEY and SMNVEV (reference sequence). CDR3 amino acids: CASCWAGETNEQFF. The CDR3 DNA reads as TGTGCCAGTTGCTGGGCGGGAGAGACCAATGAGCAGTTCTTC.

J is TRBJ2-7 and V is TRBV7-9, with TRBD2 as a possible D gene (6 bases). This CDR3 is built from 14 residues. The V gene's germline CDR1 is SEHNR and CDR2 FQNEAQ (reference sequence). The V end was cut by 5 bases, the J end by 5 bases, with 16 bases between. The CDR3 spells CASSALGSGDEQYF. For the CDR3, the DNA is TGTGCCAGCAGCGCACTCGGATCGGGGGACGAGCAGTACTTC. Combining the CDR3 with reference TRBV7-9 and TRBJ2-7 gives the whole variable domain DTGVSQNPRHKITKRGQNVTFRCDPISEHNRLYWYRQTLGQGPEFLTYFQNEAQLEKSRLLSDRFSAERPKGSFSTLEIQRTEQGDSAMYLCASSALGSGDEQYFGPGTRLTVT.

A few counts support this clonotype. V is TRBV29-1 and J is TRBJ1-1; D is unclear. CDR1 is SQVTM, CDR2 ANQGSEA, per germline. The V gene lost 4 bases and the J gene lost 0 bases, with 9 bases spanning the gap. The CDR3 has 13 residues. DNA for the CDR3: TGCAGCGTTGCTGCAGGCTTGAACACTGAAGCTTTCTTT. This encodes CSVAAGLNTEAFF.

The J gene is TRBJ2-2, the V gene TRBV19; 7 nucleotides match TRBD1. In germline, CDR1 is LNHDA, CDR2 SQIVND (reference sequence). With 8 bases clipped from V and 0 bases from J, the junction kept 0 bases outside the gene matches. The CDR3 has 13 amino acids. The CDR3 loop is CASDRANTGELFF. The CDR3 DNA is TGTGCCAGTGACAGGGCGAACACCGGGGAGCTGTTTTTT.